The TCR beta chain under discussion was sequenced for a study of OX40 agonist ivuxolimab in advanced cancers. CDR3 length: 15 residues. V dropped 5 bases and J dropped 4 bases, with 14 bases sitting between them. Germline assignment: CDR1 SGHTA and CDR2 FQGNSA. Sequenced by immunoSEQ multiplex PCR; TCRdb stores in-frame clones only, minus some. The profile shows fewer than 95,000 clones, around 80% of them singletons. This chain uses TRBV7-2 with TRBJ2-2; possibly TRBD1 for D (5 bases). Sample: CD4+ or CD8+ T cells sorted from blood, taken in a trial of the OX40 agonist ivuxolimab. This sequence originates from an adult with an advanced solid tumor such as melanoma, head and neck, liver or kidney cancer. The DNA for the CDR3 is TGTGCCAGCAGCCTGCAGGGTACGAGCACCGGGGAGCTGTTTTTT. Amino acid sequence: CASSLQGTSTGELFF.